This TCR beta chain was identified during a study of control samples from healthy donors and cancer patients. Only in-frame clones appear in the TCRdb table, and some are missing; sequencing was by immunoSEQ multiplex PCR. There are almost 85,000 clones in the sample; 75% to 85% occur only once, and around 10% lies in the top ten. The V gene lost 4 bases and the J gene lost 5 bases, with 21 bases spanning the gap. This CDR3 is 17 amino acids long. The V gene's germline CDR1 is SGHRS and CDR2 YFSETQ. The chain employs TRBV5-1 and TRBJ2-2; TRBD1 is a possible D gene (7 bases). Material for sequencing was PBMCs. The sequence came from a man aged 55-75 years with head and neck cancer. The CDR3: CASSPAPRTGLTGELFF. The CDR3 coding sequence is TGCGCCAGCAGCCCAGCACCCAGGACAGGACTAACCGGGGAGCTGTTTTTT.